Following are 26 T cell receptor beta chains from one sample sequenced in a study of CD8+CD57+ T cells in acquired aplastic anemia. Selection for sequencing was limited to patients who had shown CD8+CD57+ cell expansion by flow cytometry. Genomic DNA templated the TCR beta VDJ and CDR3 profiling. TCRdb independently ran MiXCR on the reads; one entry per CDR3 protein. The sample includes 150,000 to 200,000 distinct CDR3 sequences, 48% seen only once; the top ten take roughly 30%. The sequenced sample consisted of sorted CD4+, CD8+, or CD8+CD57+ T cells (not recorded which) from PBMCs. The receptors derive from a human donor with aplastic anemia.

The CDR3 coding sequence is TGTGCCAGCAGTACCCGAGGGGACAGGGGCTATCCAGGAAACACCATATATTTT. Protein sequence: CASSTRGDRGYPGNTIYF. The J gene is TRBJ1-3, the V gene TRBV6-2 or TRBV6-3; 10 bases line up with TRBD1. There are 18 residues in the CDR3. Germline CDR1 MNHEY, CDR2 SVGEGT. V was pared by 5 bases and J by 4 bases, with 14 bases of the junction left unmatched.

V and J are TRBV18 and TRBJ1-1, with TRBD1 identical over 12 bases. Germline trimming cut 3 bases from V and 3 bases from J; bases unmatched to any gene: 14. Looked up from germline, CDR1 is KGHSH and CDR2 is LQKENI. This CDR3 is built from 19 residues. The CDR3 loop is CASSPGTGGLNAGYTEAFF. CDR3 in DNA: TGTGCCAGCTCACCCGGGACAGGGGGCCTTAACGCCGGCTACACTGAAGCTTTCTTT.

The J gene is TRBJ2-1, the V gene TRBV2; D gene unclear. The CDR3 length is 11 residues. V was clipped by 8 bases and J by 7 bases, with 9 bases between them. Germline CDR1 is SNHLY and CDR2 is FYNNEI. This CDR3 is CASRLGNEQFF. CDR3 coding DNA: TGTGCCAGCCGACTGGGGAATGAGCAGTTCTTC.

The chain is built from TRBV10-3 and TRBJ1-2; a possible D gene is TRBD1 (5 bases). This CDR3 has 13 amino acids. Per germline, CDR1 ENHRY and CDR2 SYGVKD. V was shortened by 7 bases and J by 3 bases, with 12 bases between the two germline ends. The chain's CDR3 is CAITGGIDYGYTF. The CDR3 DNA follows: TGTGCCATCACGGGGGGTATCGACTATGGCTACACCTTC.

In this sample, this clonotype turned up once. The chain uses TRBV20-1 and TRBJ2-1; TRBD1 aligns across 8 bases. The V gene end was trimmed by 6 bases and the J gene end by 3 bases; junction bases not matched to a gene: 7. The germline gives CDR1 DFQATT, CDR2 SNEGSKA (reference sequence). The CDR3 has 14 residues. DNA of the CDR3: TGCAGTGCCACCAGGGGACAGGACTACAATGAGCAGTTCTTC. It specifies CSATRGQDYNEQFF.

This clonotype has ten or more counts. CDR3 protein: CAISQSQGGEAFF. As DNA, the CDR3 is TGTGCCATCAGTCAAAGTCAGGGGGGCGAAGCTTTCTTT. The rearrangement links TRBV10-3 to TRBJ1-1, with 7 bases that match TRBD1. V lost 5 bases, J lost 8 bases, and 8 bases stayed unmatched. The CDR3 has 13 amino acids. CDR1 and CDR2 from the germline V gene are ENHRY and SYGVKD.

Many counts were recorded for this clonotype. The chain combines TRBV12-3 or TRBV12-4 with TRBJ2-1, with a tentative D call TRBD1 (5 bases). The ends were cut back, 7 bases at V and 8 bases at J, with 9 bases in the middle. This CDR3 has 11 residues. The CDR3 coding sequence is TGTGCCAGCACCTCAGGGTATGAGCAGTTCTTC. It specifies CASTSGYEQFF.

In this sample, this clonotype turned up many times. This chain uses TRBV5-6 with TRBJ1-2; D call uncertain. V gave up 0 bases and J gave up 4 bases, with 10 bases separating them. The CDR3 loop spans 14 amino acids. Germline CDR1 SGHDT, CDR2 YYEEEE. CDR3 DNA: TGTGCCAGCAGCTTGGAGGGTGGCTTCTATGGCTACACCTTC. Its protein is CASSLEGGFYGYTF. Using reference TRBV5-6 and TRBJ1-2 for the parts outside the CDR3, the full variable domain is DAGVTQSPTHLIKTRGQQVTLRCSPKSGHDTVSWYQQALGQGPQFIFQYYEEEERQRGNFPDRFSGHQFPNYSSELNVNALLLGDSALYLCASSLEGGFYGYTFGSGTRLTVV.

This clonotype was seen ten or more times. The J gene is TRBJ2-7, the V gene TRBV12-3 or TRBV12-4; no clear D. Trimming left V 3 bases short and J 4 bases short, with 10 bases between. This CDR3 is 13 amino acids long. The DNA of the CDR3 is TGTGCCAGCAGTTTCGCGGAGTTATACGAGCAGTACTTC. Translated: CASSFAELYEQYF.

The J gene is TRBJ1-6, the V gene TRBV15, with 8 bases aligning to TRBD1. The CDR3 totals 15 residues. The ends lost 3 bases at V and 6 bases at J; junction bases unmatched: 4. Germline V gene lookup returns CDR1 LNHNV and CDR2 YYDKDF (reference sequence). The CDR3, as DNA: TGTGCCACCAGCAGGGACAGGGTCCTTAATTCACCCCTCCACTTT. Translated: CATSRDRVLNSPLHF.

The chain has TRBV30 and TRBJ2-7; no definite D call. The CDR3 is made up of 13 amino acids. CDR1 GTSNPN and CDR2 SVGIG come from the germline V gene (reference sequence). Trimming stripped 3 bases from V and 1 base from J, with 10 bases between. The CDR3 DNA is TGTGCCTGGAGGGATAGGTGGTCCTACGAGCAGTACTTC. It specifies CAWRDRWSYEQYF.

The chain carries TRBV25-1 and TRBJ1-4, with D possibly being TRBD1 (6 bases). Germline CDR1 is MGHDK and CDR2 is SYGVNS. Trimming took 6 bases from V and 4 from J, leaving 12 bases between them. The CDR3 consists of 14 residues. The CDR3 DNA sequence: TGTGCCAGCAGCCCGGACAGCAGTAATGAAAAACTGTTTTTT. Encoded protein: CASSPDSSNEKLFF. Looking up the rest from reference TRBV25-1 and TRBJ1-4 gives the full variable domain: EADIYQTPRYLVIGTGKKITLECSQTMGHDKMYWYQQDPGMELHLIHYSYGVNSTEKGDLSSESTVSRIRTEHFPLTLESARPSHTSQYLCASSPDSSNEKLFFGSGTQLSVL.

The CDR3 sequence: CSAHRTGGNGSPLHF. Here the CDR3 DNA reads TGCAGTGCCCATCGGACAGGGGGGAATGGTTCACCCCTCCACTTT. V usage is TRBV20-1 and J usage is TRBJ1-6, with 10 bases aligning to TRBD1. Germline V gene sequence: CDR1 DFQATT, CDR2 SNEGSKA (reference sequence). With V trimmed by 6 bases and J by 9 bases, 11 bases remained unmatched. The CDR3 runs 15 residues.

This clonotype came up many times. V usage is TRBV5-8 and J usage is TRBJ2-3; D gene ambiguous. The length of the CDR3 is 11 residues. V was shortened by 0 bases and J by 6 bases, with 2 bases between the two germline ends. Per germline, CDR1 SGHTS and CDR2 YDEGEE. In DNA form, the CDR3 reads TGTGCCAGCAGCTTGGACGATACGCAGTATTTT. This translates into CASSLDDTQYF.

At least ten counts were recorded for this clonotype. The rearrangement joins TRBV20-1 to TRBJ2-7; TRBD2 aligns across 7 bases. Germline loops: CDR1 DFQATT, CDR2 SNEGSKA (reference sequence). This CDR3 has 15 residues. With V trimmed by 0 bases and J by 1 base, 6 bases remained unmatched. The CDR3 here is CSARDWREPSYEQYF. The CDR3 coding sequence is TGCAGTGCTAGAGATTGGCGGGAGCCGTCCTACGAGCAGTACTTC.

This clonotype appeared many times. The chain has TRBV4-3 and TRBJ2-3; 8 bases are shared with TRBD2. The CDR3 length is 16 residues. With 2 bases clipped from V and 3 bases from J, the junction kept 7 bases outside the gene matches. In germline, CDR1 is LGHNA, CDR2 YSLEER. The DNA for the CDR3 is TGCGCCAGCAGCCAACTGAACGTAGCGGGGACAGATACGCAGTATTTT. This codes for CASSQLNVAGTDTQYF.

This chain joins TRBV10-3 and TRBJ2-1, with 16 positions matching TRBD2. The J segment lost 9 bases and the V segment lost 0 bases, leaving 5 bases of the junction unmatched. This CDR3 is 17 amino acids long. CDR1 is ENHRY and CDR2 is SYGVKD in the germline V gene. The chain's CDR3 is CAISESMGLAGGPEQFF. For the CDR3, the DNA is TGTGCCATCAGTGAGTCGATGGGACTAGCGGGAGGGCCTGAGCAGTTCTTC.

Remarks on this clonotype: At one of its ends the junction is not consistent with the germline gene, which may arise from a read error. V usage is TRBV20-1 and J usage is TRBJ2-1, with D tentatively TRBD2 (7 bases). The CDR3 loop spans 10 amino acids. Germline lookup yields CDR1 DFQATT and CDR2 SNEGSKA (reference sequence). The DNA of the CDR3 is TGCAGTGCTAGGATGGCGGGGGCGCTCTTC. Residues: CSARMAGALF.

This clonotype was observed at least ten times. This sequence joins TRBV4-3 and TRBJ1-4; D is undetermined. CDR1 and CDR2 (germline): LGHNA, YSLEER. Deletions cut 0 bases from V and 3 bases from J, with 11 bases between. The CDR3 has 16 amino acids. CDR3 protein: CASSQEPYPSNEKLFF. The CDR3 nucleotides read TGCGCCAGCAGCCAAGAGCCCTACCCTTCTAATGAAAAACTGTTTTTT.

There are a few counts of this clonotype. Just one base apart from a much larger clone, this may be a read error. Here the CDR3 omits its conserved ending phenylalanine or tryptophan, so a read error is the likely source. V gene TRBV5-1 combines with J gene TRBJ2-7; 8 bases are a match to TRBD1. The germline V gene encodes CDR1 SGHRS and CDR2 YFSETQ. The length of the CDR3 is 14 residues. The V and J ends lost 1 base and 3 bases, in that order; junction bases with no gene match: 3. CDR3 region: CASSLKGQGYEQYL. The CDR3 DNA follows: TGCGCCAGCAGCTTGAAAGGACAGGGCTACGAGCAGTACCTC.

This clonotype was seen only a few times. The chain combines TRBV4-3 with TRBJ1-1, with D hard to call. Trimming took off 2 bases at V and 4 bases at J, with 14 bases between the two ends. The CDR3 extends over 15 amino acids. Per germline, CDR1 LGHNA and CDR2 YSLEER. The CDR3, as DNA: TGCGCCAGCAGCCAATCGAAAGTCTGGAGCACTGAAGCTTTCTTT. Translating it yields CASSQSKVWSTEAFF.

This clonotype has at least ten counts. The chain has TRBV7-2 and TRBJ2-4; D is ambiguous. V was clipped by 2 bases and J by 5 bases, with 4 bases between them. In germline, CDR1 is SGHTA, CDR2 FQGNSA. The CDR3 sequence is 12 residues long. CDR3 loop: CASSLNQNIQYF. CDR3 nucleotide sequence: TGTGCCAGCAGCTTAAACCAAAACATTCAGTACTTC.

This clonotype occurred many times. V usage is TRBV12-3 or TRBV12-4 and J usage is TRBJ2-3; D is ambiguous. V shed 6 bases and J shed 2 bases, with 12 bases lying between them. This CDR3 spans 14 amino acids. The chain's CDR3 is CASSPPDHTDTQYF. CDR3 sequence (DNA): TGTGCCAGCAGCCCCCCGGACCACACAGATACGCAGTATTTT.

This clonotype was observed many times. This chain joins TRBV7-8 and TRBJ1-2, with TRBD1 identical over 11 bases. With 2 bases clipped from V and 3 bases from J, the junction kept 2 bases outside the gene matches. Germline V gene lookup returns CDR1 SGHVS and CDR2 FQNEAQ. CDR3 length equals 15 residues. CDR3 bases: TGTGCCAGCAGCTTACAGGGACAGGGGGACTATGGCTACACCTTC. Translation: CASSLQGQGDYGYTF.

The gene calls are TRBV20-1 and TRBJ1-2; D is uncertain. CDR1 is DFQATT and CDR2 is SNEGSKA in the germline V gene (reference sequence). The CDR3 is 13 residues long. Trimming removed 3 bases from V and 6 bases from J, with 14 bases in between. As DNA, the CDR3 is TGCAGTGCTAGGCTCGAGGGAAGCAATGGCTACACCTTC. Protein sequence: CSARLEGSNGYTF.

This clonotype was seen at least ten times. The V gene is TRBV9, the J gene TRBJ2-5; D is unresolved. This CDR3 region has 15 residues. V gave up 0 bases and J gave up 5 bases, with 14 bases separating them. The germline gives CDR1 SGDLS, CDR2 YYNGEE. The CDR3 region is CASSVDVGLGETQYF. As DNA, the CDR3 is TGTGCCAGCAGCGTAGACGTCGGGCTGGGGGAGACCCAGTACTTC.